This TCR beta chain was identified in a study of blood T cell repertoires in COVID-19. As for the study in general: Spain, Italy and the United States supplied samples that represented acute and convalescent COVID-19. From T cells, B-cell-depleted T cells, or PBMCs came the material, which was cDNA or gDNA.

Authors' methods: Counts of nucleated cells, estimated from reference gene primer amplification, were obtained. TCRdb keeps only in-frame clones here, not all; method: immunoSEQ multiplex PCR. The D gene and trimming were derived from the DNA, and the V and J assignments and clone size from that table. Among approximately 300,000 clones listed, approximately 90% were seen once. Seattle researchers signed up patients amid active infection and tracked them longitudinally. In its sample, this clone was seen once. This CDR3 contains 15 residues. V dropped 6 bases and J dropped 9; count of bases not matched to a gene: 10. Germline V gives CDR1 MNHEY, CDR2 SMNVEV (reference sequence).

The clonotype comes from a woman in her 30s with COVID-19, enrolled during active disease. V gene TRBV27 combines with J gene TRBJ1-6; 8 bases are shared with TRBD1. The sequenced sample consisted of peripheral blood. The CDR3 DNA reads TGTGCCAGCAGCCCCCTACAGGGGACAGGTTCACCCCTCCACTTT. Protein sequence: CASSPLQGTGSPLHF.